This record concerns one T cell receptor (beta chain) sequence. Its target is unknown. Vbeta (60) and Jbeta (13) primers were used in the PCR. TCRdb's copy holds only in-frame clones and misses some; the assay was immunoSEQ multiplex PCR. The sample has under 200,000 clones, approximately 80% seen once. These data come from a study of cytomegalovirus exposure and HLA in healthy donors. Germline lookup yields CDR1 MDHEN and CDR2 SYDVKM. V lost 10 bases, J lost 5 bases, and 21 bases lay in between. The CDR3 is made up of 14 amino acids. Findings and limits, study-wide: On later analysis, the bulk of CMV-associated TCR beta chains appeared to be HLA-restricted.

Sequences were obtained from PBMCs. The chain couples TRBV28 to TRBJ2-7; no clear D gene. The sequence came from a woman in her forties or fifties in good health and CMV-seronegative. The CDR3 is CATTPSRQVHEQYF. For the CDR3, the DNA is TGTGCCACGACACCCTCCAGGCAGGTCCACGAGCAGTACTTC.